Sequencing of this T cell receptor beta chain was carried out in a study of graft-versus-host responses after intestinal transplantation (dated by TCRdb to the early 2020s). With regard to the full study: The transplants that recipients got were multivisceral, liver-intestinal, or isolated intestinal. All recipients received anti-thymocyte globulin induction followed by maintenance tacrolimus and steroids for around 3 years. After intestinal transplantation, graft-versus-host and host-versus-graft alloreactive T cell clones were followed in the graft, circulation and bone marrow using bulk TCR-beta CDR3 sequencing. To identify alloreactive clones, pre-transplant mixed lymphocyte reaction products were sequenced and then compared with unstimulated pre-transplant donor and recipient T cells. A cohort of 24 intestinal transplant recipients, including one retransplant, was enrolled, and a few patients lacking pretransplant specimens were excluded. A peak of at least 4% donor T cells among recipient peripheral blood mononuclear cells was the definition used for donor T cell macrochimerism. Rather than going through the commercial service, samples from a few later patients were sequenced in-house on an Illumina MiSeq and processed with MiXCR.

What the study reported, not specific to this receptor: The conclusions were limited by the relatively low number and heterogeneity of the intestinal transplant patients. GvH clones turned up in recipient bone marrow, with some appearing earlier in ileal mucosa or blood, a pattern consistent with an intestinal mucosal origin. Early after transplant, peak levels of circulating GvH clones were found to be associated with declines in HvG clones. Patients with donor T cell macrochimerism had high GvH to HvG T cell clonal ratios in their allografts.

The method behind the library was the immunoSEQ multiplex PCR assay. High-throughput TCR-beta CDR3 sequencing of genomic DNA from most patients was performed by Adaptive Biotechnologies. For the original study's pipeline: TCR sequencing data were retrieved from Adaptive's ImmunoSEQ software for around 19 patients, whereas a few other patients were processed with MiXCR and VDJtools. CDR3 nucleotide sequences shared between donor and recipient were removed because the origin of such sequences could not be assigned. To be classed as alloreactive, a clone needed at least 2-fold expansion over unstimulated cells and a minimum CFSE-low frequency of 0.002% (template counts) or 0.001% (read counts). A clone was considered mappable if detected in the sequenced pre-transplant spleen, lymph node, or MLR CFSE-low populations of the donor or recipient. Cumulative frequency of alloreactive clones was calculated as a percentage of all sequences weighted by copy number. In TCRdb, the immuneACCESS table is reduced to in-frame sequences with V and J assigned. These tables do not hold every clone; where another copy was compared, an unresolved V gene accounts for under half, and the others remain unexplained. D and trimming were read from the DNA, whereas the V and J calls and clone size are those reported in that table. A total of about 98,000 clones appear in this sample, approximately 85% of them only once. The ten largest clones represent under 1.5% of the sample.

Comment on this clone: Its cognate antigen has yet to be identified. No clone much larger than this one lies a single base away; base qualities are absent.

Blood samples were collected up to 4 times in the first month after transplant and then at least monthly when available. This TCR derives from a human patient who received an intestinal transplant, so some T cells may come from the graft donor. The sample in question was PBMCs, obtained 255 days after intestinal transplant.

In nucleotide form, the sequence is TGTGCCACCAGCAGAGATAGAGTATCCTACGAGCAGTACTTC. It translates as CATSRDRVSYEQYF. The chain is assembled from TRBV15 and TRBJ2-7; the D gene is unclear. The CDR3 holds 14 amino acids from the cysteine to the phenylalanine. The DNA shown is the 42-base CDR3, in frame from base 1. Sequences LNHNV (CDR1) and YYDKDF (CDR2) are obtained from the germline V gene (reference sequence). Trimming costs V 0 bases and J 1 base, and their ends lie 7 bases apart. When the CDR3 is completed using the reference TRBV15 and TRBJ2-7 genes on either side, the full variable domain is DAMVIQNPRYQVTQFGKPVTLSCSQTLNHNVMYWYQQKSSQAPKLLFHYYDKDFNNEADTPDNFQSRRPNTSFCFLDIRSPGLGDTAMYLCATSRDRVSYEQYFGPGTRLTVT.